Listed here are 24 T cell receptor beta chains from one sample, sequenced in a study of blood T cell dynamics during melanoma immunotherapy. The time point was: pre-treatment baseline. Using immunoSEQ multiplex PCR, the repertoire was profiled, and TCRdb retains in-frame clones only, with some absent. Among roughly 9,400 clones listed, roughly 89% were seen once. Here the sequenced sample was blood, taken from a patient treated with checkpoint blockade. These receptors were taken from a human donor with melanoma.

The J gene is TRBJ2-1, the V gene TRBV19, with 8 bases that match TRBD1. The CDR3 has 15 residues. The ends lost 3 bases at V and 5 bases at J; junction bases unmatched: 6. The germline gives CDR1 LNHDA, CDR2 SQIVND (reference sequence). The CDR3 bases are TGTGCCAGTAGTATTCAGGGGGCCCCTAACAATGAGCAGTTCTTC. Its protein product is CASSIQGAPNNEQFF. Using reference TRBV19 and TRBJ2-1 for the parts outside the CDR3, the full variable domain is DGGITQSPKYLFRKEGQNVTLSCEQNLNHDAMYWYRQDPGQGLRLIYYSQIVNDFQKGDIAEGYSVSREKKESFPLTVTSAQKNPTAFYLCASSIQGAPNNEQFFGPGTRLTVL.

The chain is built from TRBV10-2 and TRBJ2-3; the D is unclear. V gave up 0 bases and J gave up 11 bases, with 15 bases separating them. The CDR3 length is 14 residues. Germline values: CDR1 WSHSY, CDR2 SAAADI. CDR3 sequence: CASSESSVGVRQYF. The CDR3 DNA reads as TGCGCCAGCAGTGAGTCTTCTGTAGGAGTGAGGCAGTATTTT.

This sequence joins TRBV5-1 and TRBJ2-5, with 7 bases identical to TRBD2. The CDR3 extends over 16 amino acids. The V gene end was trimmed by 4 bases and the J gene end by 1 base; junction bases not matched to a gene: 10. Germline V gene lookup returns CDR1 SGHRS and CDR2 YFSETQ. For the CDR3, the DNA is TGCGCCAGCAGCCGCGGACTAGGGCGGGGCCAAGAGACCCAGTACTTC. It is translated as CASSRGLGRGQETQYF.

The chain joins TRBV6-1 to TRBJ1-1; D not resolved. The CDR3 totals 14 residues. CDR1 is MNHNS, CDR2 SASEGT, per germline. V lost 3 bases to trimming and J lost 0 bases, with 8 bases between them. The CDR3 reads CASSERPMNTEAFF. The CDR3 DNA sequence: TGTGCCAGCAGTGAGAGGCCAATGAACACTGAAGCTTTCTTT.

V usage is TRBV28 and J usage is TRBJ2-3, with 14 bases lining up with TRBD2. Germline values: CDR1 MDHEN, CDR2 SYDVKM. The CDR3 covers 18 residues. With 1 base clipped from V and 5 bases from J, the junction kept 8 bases outside the gene matches. The CDR3: CASSLLGTSGSLLDTQYF. For the CDR3, the DNA is TGTGCCAGCAGTTTATTGGGGACTAGCGGGAGTTTGTTAGATACGCAGTATTTT. The full variable domain, its missing parts supplied by reference TRBV28 and TRBJ2-3, is DVKVTQSSRYLVKRTGEKVFLECVQDMDHENMFWYRQDPGLGLRLIYFSYDVKMKEKGDIPEGYSVSREKKERFSLILESASTNQTSMYLCASSLLGTSGSLLDTQYFGPGTRLTVL.

This chain joins TRBV6-6 and TRBJ1-1; TRBD1 is a possible D gene (6 bases). The germline CDR1 and CDR2 sequences are MNHNY and SVGAGI (reference sequence). The CDR3 covers 13 residues. V lost 5 bases and J lost 3, with 10 bases in between. In nucleotides, the CDR3 is TGTGCCAGCAGTGTTGAGGGGGACACTGAAGCTTTCTTT. This encodes CASSVEGDTEAFF.

This sequence joins TRBV25-1 and TRBJ2-1, with 11 bases lining up with TRBD2. V shed 10 bases and J 6 bases; nucleotides not matched to a gene: 11. The CDR3 spans 15 residues. Germline V gives CDR1 MGHDK, CDR2 SYGVNS. CDR3 region: CAIGKPGTSGNEQFF. The CDR3 coding sequence is TGTGCCATCGGCAAACCCGGGACTAGCGGCAATGAGCAGTTCTTC.

The gene calls are TRBV28 and TRBJ2-3; D unclear. This CDR3 has 14 residues. Per the germline V gene, CDR1 is MDHEN and CDR2 is SYDVKM. V was pared by 2 bases and J by 4 bases, with 10 bases between. The DNA of the CDR3 is TGTGCCAGCAGTTTAGGTAGTCTGTCAGATACGCAGTATTTT. The encoded protein is CASSLGSLSDTQYF. The full variable domain, rest sourced from reference TRBV28 and TRBJ2-3, is DVKVTQSSRYLVKRTGEKVFLECVQDMDHENMFWYRQDPGLGLRLIYFSYDVKMKEKGDIPEGYSVSREKKERFSLILESASTNQTSMYLCASSLGSLSDTQYFGPGTRLTVL.

J is TRBJ2-5 and V is TRBV28; no clear D. This CDR3 region has 13 residues. Germline values: CDR1 MDHEN, CDR2 SYDVKM. V dropped 4 bases and J dropped 4 bases, with 10 bases sitting between them. The CDR3 is CASSSSLSETQYF. The CDR3 coding sequence is TGTGCCAGCAGTTCTAGTCTATCAGAGACCCAGTACTTC.

This chain connects TRBV4-1 to TRBJ2-2; 9 bases line up with TRBD1. Losses at the gene ends were 5 bases for V and 7 bases for J; bases not matched to a gene: 5. Germline V gene data show CDR1 as MGHRA and CDR2 as YSYEKL. The CDR3 totals 14 residues. CDR3 sequence reads: CASSYNRGHGELFF. The CDR3 region has the DNA TGCGCCAGCAGCTACAACAGGGGGCACGGGGAGCTGTTTTTT.

This rearrangement joins TRBV7-2 to TRBJ2-4; a weak D match, TRBD1 (5 bases). The V end lost 5 bases, the J end lost 0 bases, and 11 bases lay between the germline ends. The germline gives CDR1 SGHTA, CDR2 FQGNSA. The CDR3 sequence is 15 residues long. CDR3 sequence reads: CASSRWGLAKNIQYF. DNA for the CDR3: TGTGCCAGCAGCCGCTGGGGCCTAGCCAAAAACATTCAGTACTTC.

The V call is TRBV7-8, the J call TRBJ2-1, with TRBD2 as a possible D gene (6 bases). Germline V lookup: CDR1 SGHVS, CDR2 FQNEAQ. The CDR3 consists of 14 residues. Trimming removed 1 base from V and 6 bases from J, with 10 bases in between. CDR3 amino acids: CASSLEAGPNEQFF. CDR3 coding DNA: TGTGCCAGCAGCTTAGAGGCGGGGCCCAATGAGCAGTTCTTC.

Turning to this clone: This CDR3 is also generated by other DNA sequences in the sample. The chain combines TRBV28 with TRBJ2-5, with TRBD2 matching over 10 bases. V lost 4 bases and J lost 5; bases outside the gene matches: 13. The CDR3 spans 17 residues. In germline, CDR1 is MDHEN, CDR2 SYDVKM. The CDR3 DNA follows: TGTGCCAGCAGTTCCCCGGGGAGCGGGAGGGGGGGGGAGACCCAGTACTTC. Protein product: CASSSPGSGRGGETQYF.

V is TRBV9 and J is TRBJ1-2, with D perhaps TRBD1 (6 bases). The CDR3 is 14 amino acids. CDR1 and CDR2 from the germline V gene are SGDLS and YYNGEE. V was cut by 3 bases and J by 4 bases, with 13 bases left in between. CDR3 sequence (DNA): TGTGCCAGCAGCGCAGGGGACCCTTCCTATGGCTACACCTTC. Translated: CASSAGDPSYGYTF.

Turning to this clone: Likely a read error: the CDR3 ends without its conserved phenylalanine or tryptophan. The chain employs TRBV6-5 and TRBJ1-1, with D possibly matching TRBD1 (6 bases). The CDR3 length is 14 residues. Germline CDR1 MNHEY, CDR2 SVGAGI. With 6 bases removed from V and 4 bases from J, the gap between germline ends came to 15 bases. This CDR3 reads CASSPMQGRTEAFL. The CDR3, as DNA: TGTGCCAGCAGCCCCATGCAGGGGCGCACTGAAGCTTTCCTT.

This rearrangement joins TRBV7-9 to TRBJ1-3; D is perhaps TRBD1 (5 bases). This CDR3 has 16 residues. V lost 5 bases and J 0 bases, leaving 14 bases between the germline ends. Germline lookup yields CDR1 SEHNR and CDR2 FQNEAQ (reference sequence). The CDR3: CASSVRQPYSGNTIYF. CDR3 nucleotide sequence: TGTGCCAGCAGCGTAAGACAGCCATACTCTGGAAACACCATATATTTT.

The chain employs TRBV9 and TRBJ2-3, with D perhaps TRBD2 (6 bases). CDR1 and CDR2 from the germline V gene are SGDLS and YYNGEE. This CDR3 contains 14 residues. Deletions cut 4 bases from V and 9 bases from J, with 18 bases between. The CDR3, as DNA: TGTGCCAGCAGCCCCGGGCTAGCGAAGGGGACGCAGTATTTT. It yields the protein CASSPGLAKGTQYF. The whole variable domain, filled in from reference TRBV9 and TRBJ2-3, reads DSGVTQTPKHLITATGQRVTLRCSPRSGDLSVYWYQQSLDQGLQFLIQYYNGEERAKGNILERFSAQQFPDLHSELNLSSLELGDSALYFCASSPGLAKGTQYFGPGTRLTVL.

This chain links TRBV5-1 with TRBJ1-4; D perhaps matches TRBD1 (5 bases). Looked up from germline, CDR1 is SGHRS and CDR2 is YFSETQ. V gave up 4 bases and J gave up 1 base, with 11 bases separating them. CDR3 length: 15 amino acids. The chain's CDR3 is CASSNQGGTNEKLFF. The CDR3 nucleotides read TGCGCCAGCAGCAACCAGGGTGGAACTAATGAAAAACTGTTTTTT. The full variable domain, completed using reference TRBV5-1 and TRBJ1-4, is KAGVTQTPRYLIKTRGQQVTLSCSPISGHRSVSWYQQTPGQGLQFLFEYFSETQRNKGNFPGRFSGRQFSNSRSEMNVSTLELGDSALYLCASSNQGGTNEKLFFGSGTQLSVL.

This clone was seen more than once but under ten times. V usage is TRBV9 and J usage is TRBJ2-7, with no clear D. Trimming cost V 0 bases and J 0 bases, with 7 bases left between them. Germline V gives CDR1 SGDLS, CDR2 YYNGEE. The CDR3 extends over 14 amino acids. The CDR3 loop is CASSVGGSSYEQYF. The CDR3, as DNA: TGTGCCAGCAGCGTAGGTGGCTCCTCCTACGAGCAGTACTTC.

This clone has only a few counts. This rearrangement joins TRBV2 to TRBJ1-5, with D perhaps TRBD1 (6 bases). CDR3 size: 16 residues. CDR1 SNHLY and CDR2 FYNNEI come from the germline V gene. V shed 6 bases and J shed 6 bases, with 21 bases lying between them. As DNA, the CDR3 is TGTGCCAGCAGCGACAGGACGGACACGGGGACTCAGCCCCAGCATTTT. Translation gives CASSDRTDTGTQPQHF.

A few counts support this clone. V gene TRBV4-1 combines with J gene TRBJ2-7; 9 bases align to TRBD2. With 1 base clipped from V and 7 bases from J, the junction kept 5 bases outside the gene matches. There are 14 residues in the CDR3. Germline CDR1 MGHRA, CDR2 YSYEKL. In nucleotides, the CDR3 is TGCGCCAGCAGCCAAGGCCTAGCGGGATGGGAGCAGTACTTC. It codes for CASSQGLAGWEQYF.

This chain uses TRBV6-5 with TRBJ2-7; 10 bases line up with TRBD1. J was trimmed by 5 bases and V by 0 bases; bases with no gene match: 1. Germline CDR1 is MNHEY and CDR2 is SVGAGI. The CDR3 consists of 14 residues. Here the CDR3 reads CASSYSGTGDEQYF. The CDR3, as DNA: TGTGCCAGCAGTTACTCCGGGACAGGGGACGAGCAGTACTTC.

The chain links TRBV5-6 to TRBJ2-5; unclear D gene. This CDR3 is built from 14 residues. The ends were cut back, 0 bases at V and 0 bases at J, with 6 bases in the middle. Germline V CDR1 and CDR2: SGHDT, YYEEEE. CDR3 nucleotides: TGTGCCAGCAGCTTGGGACGGTACCAAGAGACCCAGTACTTC. It codes for CASSLGRYQETQYF.

The chain links TRBV28 to TRBJ2-3; no firm D call. The CDR3 length is 14 residues. The V gene lost 2 bases and the J gene lost 3 bases, with 9 bases spanning the gap. CDR1 and CDR2 (germline): MDHEN, SYDVKM. The CDR3 loop is CASSLGEWTDTQYF. CDR3 nucleotide sequence: TGTGCCAGCAGTTTAGGAGAGTGGACAGATACGCAGTATTTT. The whole variable domain, remainder taken from reference TRBV28 and TRBJ2-3, is DVKVTQSSRYLVKRTGEKVFLECVQDMDHENMFWYRQDPGLGLRLIYFSYDVKMKEKGDIPEGYSVSREKKERFSLILESASTNQTSMYLCASSLGEWTDTQYFGPGTRLTVL.